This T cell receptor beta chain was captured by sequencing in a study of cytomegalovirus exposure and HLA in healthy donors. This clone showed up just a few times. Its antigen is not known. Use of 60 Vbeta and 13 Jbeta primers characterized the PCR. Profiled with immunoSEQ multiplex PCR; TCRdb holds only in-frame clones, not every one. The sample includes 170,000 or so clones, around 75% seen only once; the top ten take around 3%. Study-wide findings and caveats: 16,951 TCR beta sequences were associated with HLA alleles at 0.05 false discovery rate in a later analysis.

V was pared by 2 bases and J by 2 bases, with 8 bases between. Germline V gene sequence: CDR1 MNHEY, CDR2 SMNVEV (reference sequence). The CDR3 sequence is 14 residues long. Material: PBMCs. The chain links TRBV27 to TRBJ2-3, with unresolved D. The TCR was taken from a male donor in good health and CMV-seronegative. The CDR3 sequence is CASSLLTNTDTQYF. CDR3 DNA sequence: TGTGCCAGCAGTTTACTAACCAACACAGATACGCAGTATTTT.